The sequence of this T cell receptor (beta chain) was determined in a study of blood T cell repertoires in COVID-19. Per the original methods: The authors estimated nucleated cell counts from reference gene primer amplification. TCRdb keeps only in-frame clones here, not all; method: immunoSEQ multiplex PCR. V and J calls and clone size are those listed in that table; D and trimming were worked out from the DNA. The sample holds fewer than 250,000 clones; approximately 80% are singletons and the top ten take around 11%. The sequence derives from a woman between 45 and 65 years old with acute or convalescent COVID-19. Sequencing was carried out using peripheral blood.

CDR3 in amino acids: CASSLDSRLMNTEAFF. In DNA form, the CDR3 reads TGCGCCAGCAGCTTGGACAGCCGATTAATGAACACTGAAGCTTTCTTT. The chain uses TRBV5-1 and TRBJ1-1, with D unresolved. Germline V CDR1 and CDR2: SGHRS, YFSETQ. The CDR3 extends over 16 amino acids. Trimming left V 0 bases short and J 0 bases short, with 12 bases between.